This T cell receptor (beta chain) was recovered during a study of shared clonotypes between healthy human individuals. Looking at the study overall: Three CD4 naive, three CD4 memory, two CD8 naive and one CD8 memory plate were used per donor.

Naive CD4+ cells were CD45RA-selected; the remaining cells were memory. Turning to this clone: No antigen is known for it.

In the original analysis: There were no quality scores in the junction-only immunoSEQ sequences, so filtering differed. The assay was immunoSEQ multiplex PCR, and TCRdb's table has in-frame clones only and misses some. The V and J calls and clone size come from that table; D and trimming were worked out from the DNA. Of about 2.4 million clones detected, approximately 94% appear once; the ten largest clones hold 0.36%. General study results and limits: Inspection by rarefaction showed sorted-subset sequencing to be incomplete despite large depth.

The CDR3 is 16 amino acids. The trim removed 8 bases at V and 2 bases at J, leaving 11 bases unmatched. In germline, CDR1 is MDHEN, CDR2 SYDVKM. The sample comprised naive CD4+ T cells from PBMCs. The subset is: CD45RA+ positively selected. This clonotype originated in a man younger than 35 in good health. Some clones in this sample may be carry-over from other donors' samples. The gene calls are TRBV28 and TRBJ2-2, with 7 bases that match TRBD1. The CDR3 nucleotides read TGTGCCAGCTCCCAGAGGAGACAGGGTAACACCGGGGAGCTGTTTTTT. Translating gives CASSQRRQGNTGELFF.